The 8 T cell receptor beta chains presented below share a single source sample, sequenced in a study of shared clonotypes between healthy human individuals. The table came from immunoSEQ multiplex PCR; TCRdb's copy has only in-frame clones and leaves some out. The repertoire holds 450,000 to 550,000 clones, more than 65% seen once, with over 10% in the top ten. The sample was PBMCs. All receptors come from a woman aged 40 to 49 in good health. Some clones in this sample may be carry-over from other donors' samples.

The rearrangement uses TRBV27 and TRBJ1-1, with 12 bases identical to TRBD1. Germline CDR1 MNHEY, CDR2 SMNVEV (reference sequence). Trimming at V came to 2 bases and at J to 3 bases, leaving 4 bases not matched to a gene. There are 16 residues in the CDR3. In DNA, the CDR3 is TGTGCCAGCAGTTTACCGGGACAGGGGGCGGACACTGAAGCTTTCTTT. Amino acids: CASSLPGQGADTEAFF.

In this sample, this clone turned up many times. The CDR3 is CASSPFPPRGSSSGELFF. The CDR3 DNA reads TGTGCCAGCTCACCTTTCCCGCCCCGAGGGAGTTCCAGCGGGGAGCTGTTTTTT. The genes are TRBV18 and TRBJ2-2; tentatively, D is TRBD2 (5 bases). This CDR3 is built from 18 residues. V gave up 3 bases and J gave up 7 bases, with 24 bases separating them. Germline V CDR1 and CDR2: KGHSH, LQKENI.

The chain has TRBV2 and TRBJ2-7; 9 bases match TRBD1. The germline V gene has CDR1 SNHLY and CDR2 FYNNEI. V was clipped by 7 bases and J by 3 bases; unmatched bases: 7. The CDR3 totals 14 residues. This chain's CDR3 is CASTTGGFSYEQYF. CDR3 sequence (DNA): TGTGCCAGCACCACAGGGGGCTTCAGCTACGAGCAGTACTTC.

This clone was counted once. The gene calls are TRBV30 and TRBJ2-7; D unresolved. Germline CDR1 GTSNPN, CDR2 SVGIG (reference sequence). The CDR3 runs to 13 residues. V lost 7 bases and J 5 bases, leaving 18 bases between the germline ends. The CDR3: CASKRARGHEQYF. In DNA, the CDR3 is TGTGCCTCGAAAAGGGCGCGCGGCCACGAGCAGTACTTC.

Many counts were recorded for this clone. The chain employs TRBV28 and TRBJ1-2; perhaps TRBD1 as D (5 bases). Per the germline V gene, CDR1 is MDHEN and CDR2 is SYDVKM. There are 13 residues in the CDR3. V lost 1 base to trimming and J lost 6 bases, with 9 bases between them. CDR3: CASSLSSGNGYTF. Written as DNA, the CDR3 is TGTGCCAGCAGTTTATCTTCAGGGAATGGCTACACCTTC.

The V gene is TRBV7-9, the J gene TRBJ2-5, with a weak D call TRBD2 (6 bases). The CDR3 is 14 residues long. Looked up from germline, CDR1 is SEHNR and CDR2 is FQNEAQ (reference sequence). V was pared by 5 bases and J by 1 base, with 11 bases between. The CDR3 loop is CASSLGTFQETQYF. The CDR3 nucleotides are TGTGCCAGCAGCCTGGGGACTTTCCAAGAGACCCAGTACTTC.

J is TRBJ2-2 and V is TRBV18; 11 positions match TRBD2. The CDR3 contains 16 residues. Germline V gene sequence: CDR1 KGHSH, CDR2 LQKENI. Trimming at V came to 5 bases and at J to 3 bases, leaving 5 bases not matched to a gene. DNA of the CDR3: TGTGCCAGCTCATCACTAGCGGGAGATCACACCGGGGAGCTGTTTTTT. It yields the protein CASSSLAGDHTGELFF.

In regard to this clone: A read error is possible here, since a much larger clone lies one base away. The gene calls are TRBV4-2 and TRBJ2-6; D is ambiguous. The V and J ends lost 6 bases and 1 base respectively, with 4 bases between them. Germline CDR1 and CDR2: LGHNA and YNFKEQ. This CDR3 comprises 13 residues. CDR3 protein: CASRRSGANVLTF. CDR3 nucleotide sequence: TGTGCCAGCAGAAGATCTGGGGCCAACGTCCTGACTTTC.